The clone carrying this T cell receptor (beta chain) was seen once. Its cognate antigen is unknown. This record belongs to a study of shared clonotypes between healthy human individuals. The protocol was immunoSEQ multiplex PCR, while the TCRdb copy is restricted to in-frame clones and leaves out a portion. The sample yields millions of clones, roughly 94% seen once. The CDR3 spans 15 residues. The ends lost 6 bases at V and 5 bases at J; junction bases unmatched: 11. Germline loops: CDR1 SNHLY, CDR2 FYNNEI. Study results and limitations: Among the subsets, naive ones generally showed larger estimated richness than memory ones.

The genes are TRBV2 and TRBJ2-3; 7 bases line up with TRBD2. The receptor was derived from a man aged 18 to 29 in good health. Material: naive CD4+ T cells sorted from blood. Subset given: CD45RA+ positively selected. This CDR3 reads CASRLRDYPLDTQYF. CDR3 nucleotides: TGTGCCAGCAGACTCCGGGACTATCCGTTAGATACGCAGTATTTT.